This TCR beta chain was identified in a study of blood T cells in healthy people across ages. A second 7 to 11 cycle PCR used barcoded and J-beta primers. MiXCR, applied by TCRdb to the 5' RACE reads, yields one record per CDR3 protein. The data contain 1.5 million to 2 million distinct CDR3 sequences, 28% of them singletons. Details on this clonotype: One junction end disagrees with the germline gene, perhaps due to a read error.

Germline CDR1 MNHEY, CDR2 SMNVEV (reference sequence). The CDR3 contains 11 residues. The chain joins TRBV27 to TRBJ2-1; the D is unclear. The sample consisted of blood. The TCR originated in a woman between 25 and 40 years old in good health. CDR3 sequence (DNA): TGTGCCAACAGTTTTCGAAATGAGCAGTTCTTC. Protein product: CANSFRNEQFF.